This T cell receptor (beta chain) was documented in a study of blood T cell repertoires in COVID-19. Study-wide background: T cells, B-cell-depleted T cells, or PBMCs supplied cDNA or gDNA.

Germline V gives CDR1 MNHEY, CDR2 SVGEGT. The CDR3 loop spans 14 amino acids. V was shortened by 4 bases and J by 8 bases, with 12 bases between the two germline ends. Original handling: Reference gene primer amplification gave estimated nucleated cell counts. Libraries were prepared by immunoSEQ multiplex PCR; TCRdb keeps only in-frame clonotypes and omits some of them. The V and J calls and clone size were taken over from that table, and D and trimming were inferred from the DNA. The table has 230,000 or so clones, around 83% seen once. This rearrangement joins TRBV6-2 or TRBV6-3 to TRBJ1-6, with D perhaps matching TRBD1 (5 bases). This receptor was identified in a middle-aged woman who had recovered from COVID-19. The source material was peripheral blood. The CDR3 DNA follows: TGTGCCAGCAGTTTCGACAGCTCATATTCACCCCTCCACTTT. It yields the protein CASSFDSSYSPLHF.